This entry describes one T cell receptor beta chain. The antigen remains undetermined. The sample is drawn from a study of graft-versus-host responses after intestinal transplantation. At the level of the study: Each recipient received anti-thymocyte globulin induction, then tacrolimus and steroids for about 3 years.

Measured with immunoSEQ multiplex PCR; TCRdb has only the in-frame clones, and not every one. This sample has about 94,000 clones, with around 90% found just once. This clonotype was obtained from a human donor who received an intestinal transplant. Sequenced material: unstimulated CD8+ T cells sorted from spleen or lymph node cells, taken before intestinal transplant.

Here the CDR3 DNA reads TGTGCCAGCAGCTCCGGGGACTACGAGCAGTACTTC. This encodes CASSSGDYEQYF. The rearrangement joins TRBV9 to TRBJ2-7; D perhaps matches TRBD2 (5 bases). Germline V gene sequence: CDR1 SGDLS, CDR2 YYNGEE. Trimming took 4 bases from V and 3 from J, leaving 8 bases between them. The CDR3 runs to 12 residues.